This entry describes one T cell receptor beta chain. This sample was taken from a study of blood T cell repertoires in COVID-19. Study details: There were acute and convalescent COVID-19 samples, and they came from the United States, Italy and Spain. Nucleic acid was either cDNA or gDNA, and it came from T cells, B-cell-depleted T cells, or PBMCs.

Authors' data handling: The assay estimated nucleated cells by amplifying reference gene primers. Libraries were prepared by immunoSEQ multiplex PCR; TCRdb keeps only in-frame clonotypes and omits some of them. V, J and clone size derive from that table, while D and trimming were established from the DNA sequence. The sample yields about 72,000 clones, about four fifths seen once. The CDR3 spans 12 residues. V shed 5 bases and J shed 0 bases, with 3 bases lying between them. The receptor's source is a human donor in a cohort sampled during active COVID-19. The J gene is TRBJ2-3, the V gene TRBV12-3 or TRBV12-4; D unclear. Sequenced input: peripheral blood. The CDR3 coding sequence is TGTGCCAGCAGTATAAGCACAGATACGCAGTATTTT. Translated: CASSISTDTQYF.